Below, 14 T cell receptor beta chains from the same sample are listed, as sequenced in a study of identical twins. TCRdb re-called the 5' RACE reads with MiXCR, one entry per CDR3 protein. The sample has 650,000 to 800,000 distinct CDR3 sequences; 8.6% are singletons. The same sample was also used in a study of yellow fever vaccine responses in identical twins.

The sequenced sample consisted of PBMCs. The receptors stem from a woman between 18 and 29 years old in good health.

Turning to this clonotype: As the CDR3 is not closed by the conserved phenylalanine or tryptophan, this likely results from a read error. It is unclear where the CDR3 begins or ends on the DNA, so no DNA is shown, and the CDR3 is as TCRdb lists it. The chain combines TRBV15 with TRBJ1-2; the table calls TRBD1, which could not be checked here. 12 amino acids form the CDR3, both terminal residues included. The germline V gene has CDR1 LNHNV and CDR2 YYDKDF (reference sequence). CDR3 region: CATSRAKEGTGV.

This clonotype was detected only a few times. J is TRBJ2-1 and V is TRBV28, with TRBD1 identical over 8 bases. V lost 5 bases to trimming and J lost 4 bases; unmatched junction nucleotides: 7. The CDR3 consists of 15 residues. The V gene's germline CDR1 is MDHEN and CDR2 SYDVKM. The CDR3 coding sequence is TGTGCCAGCAGTCCCACCCAGGGGGCGTACAATGAGCAGTTCTTC. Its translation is CASSPTQGAYNEQFF.

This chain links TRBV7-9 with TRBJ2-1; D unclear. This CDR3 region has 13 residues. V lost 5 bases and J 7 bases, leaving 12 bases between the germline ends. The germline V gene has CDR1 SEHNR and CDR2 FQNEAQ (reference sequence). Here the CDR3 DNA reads TGTGCCAGCAGCCCCCCCCAGTCGAATGAGCAGTTCTTC. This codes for CASSPPQSNEQFF.

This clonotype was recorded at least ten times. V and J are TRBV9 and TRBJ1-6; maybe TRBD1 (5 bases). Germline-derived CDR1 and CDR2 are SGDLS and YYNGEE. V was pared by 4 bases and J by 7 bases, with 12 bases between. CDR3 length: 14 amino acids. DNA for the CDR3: TGTGCCAGCAGCTCTTGGGACGGGAATTCACCCCTCCACTTT. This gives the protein CASSSWDGNSPLHF.

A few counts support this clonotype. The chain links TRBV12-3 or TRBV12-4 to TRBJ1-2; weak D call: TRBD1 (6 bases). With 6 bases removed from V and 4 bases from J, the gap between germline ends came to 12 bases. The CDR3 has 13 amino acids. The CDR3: CASSRGGAYGYTF. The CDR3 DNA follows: TGTGCCAGCAGCCGAGGGGGGGCCTATGGCTACACCTTC.

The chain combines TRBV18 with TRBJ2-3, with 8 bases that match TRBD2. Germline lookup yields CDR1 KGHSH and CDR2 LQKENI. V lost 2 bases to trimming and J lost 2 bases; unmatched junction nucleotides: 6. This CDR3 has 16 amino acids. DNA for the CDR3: TGTGCCAGCTCACCAATAAGCGGGAGTGACACAGATACGCAGTATTTT. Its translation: CASSPISGSDTDTQYF.

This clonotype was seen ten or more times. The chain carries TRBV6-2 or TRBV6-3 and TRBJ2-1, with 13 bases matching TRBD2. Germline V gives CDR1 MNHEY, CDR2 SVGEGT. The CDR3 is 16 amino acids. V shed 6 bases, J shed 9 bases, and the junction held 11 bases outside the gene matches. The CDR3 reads CASSLTGTSGISEQFF. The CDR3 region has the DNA TGTGCCAGCAGCTTAACCGGGACTAGCGGGATTAGTGAGCAGTTCTTC.

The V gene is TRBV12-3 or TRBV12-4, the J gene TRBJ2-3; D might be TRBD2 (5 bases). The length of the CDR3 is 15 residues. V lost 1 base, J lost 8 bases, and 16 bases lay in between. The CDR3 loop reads CASSLVDGGGGTQYF. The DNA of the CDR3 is TGTGCCAGCAGTTTAGTGGACGGCGGTGGAGGTACGCAGTATTTT.

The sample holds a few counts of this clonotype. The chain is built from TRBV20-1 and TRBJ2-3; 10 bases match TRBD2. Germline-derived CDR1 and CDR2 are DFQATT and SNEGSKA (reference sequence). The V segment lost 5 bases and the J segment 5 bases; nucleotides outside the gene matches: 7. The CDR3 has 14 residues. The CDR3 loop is CSAVTSGTRDTQYF. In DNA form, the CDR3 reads TGCAGTGCTGTTACTAGCGGGACGAGAGATACGCAGTATTTT.

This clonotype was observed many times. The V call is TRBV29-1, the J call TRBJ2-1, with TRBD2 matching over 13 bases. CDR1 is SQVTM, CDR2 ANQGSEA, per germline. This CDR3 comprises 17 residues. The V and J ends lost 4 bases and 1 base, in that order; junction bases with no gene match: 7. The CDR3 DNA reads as TGCAGCGTTGCCCGGACTAGCGGGAGAGTATCCTACAATGAGCAGTTCTTC. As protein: CSVARTSGRVSYNEQFF.

CDR3 nucleotides: TGTGCCAGCAGTTTATATTCCCGAGGGCATGAGCAGTTCTTC. Translation gives CASSLYSRGHEQFF. J is TRBJ2-1 and V is TRBV27; D possibly corresponds to TRBD2 (5 bases). Per germline, CDR1 MNHEY and CDR2 SMNVEV (reference sequence). V gave up 1 base and J gave up 8 bases, with 12 bases separating them. CDR3 length: 14 amino acids.

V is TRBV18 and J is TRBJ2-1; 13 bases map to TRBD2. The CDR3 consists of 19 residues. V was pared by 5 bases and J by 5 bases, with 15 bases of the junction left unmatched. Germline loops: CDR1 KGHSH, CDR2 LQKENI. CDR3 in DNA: TGTGCCAGCTCATCTACCTGGACTAGCGGGAGTCCCAGCGACAATGAGCAGTTCTTC. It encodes CASSSTWTSGSPSDNEQFF.

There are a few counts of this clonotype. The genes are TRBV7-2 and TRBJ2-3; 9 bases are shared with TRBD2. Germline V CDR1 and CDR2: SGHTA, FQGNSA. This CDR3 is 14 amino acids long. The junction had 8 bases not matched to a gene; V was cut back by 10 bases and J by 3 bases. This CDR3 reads CATRMAGGTDTQYF. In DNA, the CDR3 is TGTGCCACCCGGATGGCGGGAGGGACAGATACGCAGTATTTT.

The CDR3 loop is CASSTPKLAGESDTQYF. The CDR3 coding sequence is TGTGCCAGCAGTACCCCCAAACTAGCGGGGGAATCAGATACGCAGTATTTT. The genes are TRBV6-1 and TRBJ2-3; TRBD2 matches 11 bases. The germline gives CDR1 MNHNS, CDR2 SASEGT. The CDR3 has 17 amino acids. V dropped 5 bases and J dropped 4; count of bases not matched to a gene: 11.